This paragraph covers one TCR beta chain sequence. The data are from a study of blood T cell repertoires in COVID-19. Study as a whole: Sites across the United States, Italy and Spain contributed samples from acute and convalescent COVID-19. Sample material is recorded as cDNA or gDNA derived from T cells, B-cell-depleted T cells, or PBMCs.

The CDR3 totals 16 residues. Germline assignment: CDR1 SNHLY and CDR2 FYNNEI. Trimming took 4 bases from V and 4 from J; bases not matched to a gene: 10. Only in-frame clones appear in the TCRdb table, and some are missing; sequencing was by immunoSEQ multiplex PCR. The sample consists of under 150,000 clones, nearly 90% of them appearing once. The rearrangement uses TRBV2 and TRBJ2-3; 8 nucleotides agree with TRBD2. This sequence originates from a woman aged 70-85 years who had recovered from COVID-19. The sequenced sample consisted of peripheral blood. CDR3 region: CASSVHGGRSADTQYF. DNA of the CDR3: TGTGCCAGCAGTGTTCATGGCGGGAGGTCCGCAGATACGCAGTATTTT.